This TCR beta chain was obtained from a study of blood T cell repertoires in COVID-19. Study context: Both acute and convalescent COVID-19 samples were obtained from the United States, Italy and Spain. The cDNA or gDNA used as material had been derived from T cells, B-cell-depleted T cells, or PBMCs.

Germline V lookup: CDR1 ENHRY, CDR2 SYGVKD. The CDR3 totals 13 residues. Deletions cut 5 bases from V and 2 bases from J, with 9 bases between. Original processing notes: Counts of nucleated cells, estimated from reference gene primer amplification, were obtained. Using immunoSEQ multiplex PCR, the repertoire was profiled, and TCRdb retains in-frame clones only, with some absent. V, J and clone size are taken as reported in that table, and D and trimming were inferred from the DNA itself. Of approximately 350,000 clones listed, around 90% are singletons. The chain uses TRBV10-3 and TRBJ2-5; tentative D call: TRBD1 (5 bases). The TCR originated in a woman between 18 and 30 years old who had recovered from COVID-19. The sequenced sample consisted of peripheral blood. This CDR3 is CAISSRGQETQYF. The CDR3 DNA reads TGTGCCATCAGTTCAAGGGGACAAGAGACCCAGTACTTC.